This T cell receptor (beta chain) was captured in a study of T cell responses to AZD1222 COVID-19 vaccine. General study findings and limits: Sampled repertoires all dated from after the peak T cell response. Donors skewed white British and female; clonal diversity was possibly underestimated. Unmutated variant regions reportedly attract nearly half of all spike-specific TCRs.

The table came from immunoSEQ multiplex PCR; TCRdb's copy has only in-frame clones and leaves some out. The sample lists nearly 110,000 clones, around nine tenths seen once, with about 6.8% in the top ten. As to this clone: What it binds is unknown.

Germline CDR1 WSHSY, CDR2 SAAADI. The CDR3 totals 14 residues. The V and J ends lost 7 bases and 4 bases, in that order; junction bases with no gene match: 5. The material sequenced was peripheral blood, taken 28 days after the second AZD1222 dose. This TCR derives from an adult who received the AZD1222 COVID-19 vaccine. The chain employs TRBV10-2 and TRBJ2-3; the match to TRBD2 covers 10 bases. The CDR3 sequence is CASKVAGGADTQYF. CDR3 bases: TGCGCCAGCAAGGTAGCGGGGGGAGCAGATACGCAGTATTTT.